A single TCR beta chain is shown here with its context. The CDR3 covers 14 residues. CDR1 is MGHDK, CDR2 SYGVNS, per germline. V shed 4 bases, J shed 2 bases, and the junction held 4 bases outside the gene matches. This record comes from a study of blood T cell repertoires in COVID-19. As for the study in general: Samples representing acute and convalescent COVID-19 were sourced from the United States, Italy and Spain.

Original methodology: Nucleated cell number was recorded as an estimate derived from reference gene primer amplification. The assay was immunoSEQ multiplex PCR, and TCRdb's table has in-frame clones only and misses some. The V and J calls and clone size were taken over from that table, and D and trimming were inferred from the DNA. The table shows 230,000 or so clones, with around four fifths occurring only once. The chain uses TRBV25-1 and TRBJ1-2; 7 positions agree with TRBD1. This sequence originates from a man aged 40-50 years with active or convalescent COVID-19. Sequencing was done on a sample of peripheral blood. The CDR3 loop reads CASSATGVNYGYTF. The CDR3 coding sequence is TGTGCCAGCAGTGCCACAGGGGTGAACTATGGCTACACCTTC.